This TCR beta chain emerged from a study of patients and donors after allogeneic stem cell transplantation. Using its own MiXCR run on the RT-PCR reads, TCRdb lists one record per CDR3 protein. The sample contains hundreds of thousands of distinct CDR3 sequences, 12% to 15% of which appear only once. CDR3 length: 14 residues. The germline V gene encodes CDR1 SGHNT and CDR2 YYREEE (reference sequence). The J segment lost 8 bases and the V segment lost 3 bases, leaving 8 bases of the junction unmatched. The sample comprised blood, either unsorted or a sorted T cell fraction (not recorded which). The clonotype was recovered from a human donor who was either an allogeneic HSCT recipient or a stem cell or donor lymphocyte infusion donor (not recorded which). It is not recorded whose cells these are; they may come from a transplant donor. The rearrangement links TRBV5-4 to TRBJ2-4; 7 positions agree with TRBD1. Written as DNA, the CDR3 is TGTGCCAGCAGCTACGCAGGGGGTATAGACATTCAGTACTTC. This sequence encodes CASSYAGGIDIQYF. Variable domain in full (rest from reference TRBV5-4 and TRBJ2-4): ETGVTQSPTHLIKTRGQQVTLRCSSQSGHNTVSWYQQALGQGPQFIFQYYREEENGRGNFPPRFSGLQFPNYSSELNVNALELDDSALYLCASSYAGGIDIQYFGAGTRLSVL.